This entry is about one T cell receptor beta chain. This specimen belongs to a study of CD8 T cells in Susac syndrome. Negative magnetic isolation gave CD8+ and CD4+ cells; FACS enriched CD8+ TEMRA. Roughly 0.45 to 1 ug RNA was reverse transcribed with random hexamers. Amplification of TCR beta CDR3 was carried out by immunoSEQ multiplex PCR, which covered 54 Vbeta and 13 Jbeta segments. TCRdb passed the immunoSEQ multiplex PCR reads through MiXCR, listing each CDR3 protein once. The profile shows about 300,000 distinct CDR3 sequences, 65% to 90% of them singletons. CDR3 length: 15 residues. Germline loops: CDR1 LGHNA, CDR2 YSLEER. The germline V and J ends were trimmed by 1 base and 5 bases, with 9 bases remaining between them.

Specimen: CD8+ T cells from PBMCs. The genes are TRBV4-3 and TRBJ1-6; possibly TRBD1 for D (5 bases). The receptor was derived from a human donor with multiple sclerosis. CDR3 bases: TGCGCCAGCAGCCAAGTAGGGACTGATAATTCACCCCTCCACTTT. It encodes CASSQVGTDNSPLHF.